This is a list of T cell receptor beta chains from one sample in a study of a mutant IDH1 vaccine in newly diagnosed glioma. Which antigens these TCRs recognize remains unknown. Using immunoSEQ multiplex PCR, the repertoire was profiled, and TCRdb retains in-frame clones only, with some absent. The data contain 35,000 to 50,000 clones, roughly 92% of them singletons. Material: PBMCs, obtained from a glioma patient whose treatment included an IDH1 peptide vaccine. Every receptor here comes from a man in his forties or fifties with glioma. The CDR3 runs from the conserved cysteine through the conserved F or W. D genes are given only for firm matches. Clone size is not always given. Where it is, it says once, few, many or a class for expanded clones.

D: NA; length: 14; J: TRBJ2-7; size: NA; V: TRBV27; CDR3: CASRVRGVYDEQYF; DNA: TGTGCCAGCAGGGTCAGGGGGGTTTACGACGAGCAGTACTTC
D: NA; length: 14; J: TRBJ1-3; size: NA; V: TRBV9; CDR3: CASSGGWSGNTIYF; DNA: TGTGCCAGCAGCGGGGGTTGGAGCGGAAACACCATATATTTT
D: TRBD1; length: 15; J: TRBJ2-1; size: NA; V: TRBV7-8; CDR3: CASSLGQGKSNEQFF; DNA: TGTGCCAGCAGCTTGGGACAGGGGAAAAGCAATGAGCAGTTCTTC
D: TRBD1; length: 17; J: TRBJ2-7; size: NA; V: TRBV7-6; CDR3: CASSLGSRGTSSYEQYF; DNA: TGTGCCAGCAGCTTAGGGTCCAGGGGGACGAGCTCCTACGAGCAGTACTTC
D: NA; length: 13; J: TRBJ1-1; size: once; V: TRBV5-4; CDR3: CASSLFASLEAFF; DNA: TGTGCCAGCAGCTTGTTCGCCAGCCTCGAGGCTTTCTTT
D: TRBD2; length: 14; J: TRBJ2-7; size: once; V: TRBV29-1; CDR3: CSVETSGYSYEQYF; DNA: TGCAGCGTAGAAACTAGCGGGTACTCCTACGAGCAGTACTTC
D: NA; length: 16; J: TRBJ2-6; size: NA; V: TRBV9; CDR3: CASSAGYISGANVLTF; DNA: TGTGCCAGCAGCGCGGGTTATATCTCTGGGGCCAACGTCCTGACTTTC
D: NA; length: 14; J: TRBJ1-2; size: NA; V: TRBV6-5; CDR3: CASAGGESNYGYTF; DNA: TGTGCCTCCGCTGGGGGGGAGTCTAACTATGGCTACACCTTC
D: TRBD2; length: 16; J: TRBJ2-1; size: NA; V: TRBV27; CDR3: CASSFIAGSDYNEQFF; DNA: TGTGCCAGCAGTTTCATAGCGGGATCAGACTACAATGAGCAGTTCTTC
D: NA; length: 12; J: TRBJ1-2; size: NA; V: TRBV5-1; CDR3: CASSPSTGGYTF; DNA: TGCGCCAGCAGCCCATCGACAGGTGGCTACACCTTC
D: NA; length: 17; J: TRBJ2-1; size: NA; V: TRBV7-8; CDR3: CASSQNRGHYGTDEQFF; DNA: TGTGCCAGCAGCCAAAACCGGGGCCACTACGGGACGGATGAGCAGTTCTTC
D: TRBD2; length: 15; J: TRBJ2-3; size: NA; V: TRBV5-4; CDR3: CASSLRTSAADTQYF; DNA: TGTGCCAGCAGCCTACGGACTAGCGCGGCAGATACGCAGTATTTT
D: TRBD2; length: 11; J: TRBJ2-1; size: few; V: TRBV2; CDR3: CASSVRLAEFF; DNA: TGTGCCAGCAGTGTCCGACTAGCGGAGTTCTTC
D: NA; length: 15; J: TRBJ1-2; size: NA; V: TRBV19; CDR3: CASSISVWAGDGYTF; DNA: TGTGCCAGTAGTATTAGTGTCTGGGCAGGGGATGGCTACACCTTC
D: NA; length: 17; J: TRBJ2-7; size: NA; V: TRBV7-2; CDR3: CASSQGGARPPLYEQYF; DNA: TGTGCCAGCAGCCAGGGGGGAGCCCGCCCTCCTCTATACGAGCAGTACTTC
D: TRBD2; length: 17; J: TRBJ2-3; size: NA; V: TRBV4-2; CDR3: CASSLLPGTSGGDTQYF; DNA: TGTGCCAGCAGCCTACTCCCCGGGACTAGCGGGGGGGATACGCAGTATTTT
D: NA; length: 15; J: TRBJ2-4; size: NA; V: TRBV9; CDR3: CASSARDGATNIQYF; DNA: TGTGCCAGCAGCGCCAGGGACGGAGCAACAAACATTCAGTACTTC
D: NA; length: 13; J: TRBJ2-2; size: NA; V: TRBV2; CDR3: CASRREGTGELFF; DNA: TGTGCCAGCAGACGAGAGGGCACCGGGGAGCTGTTTTTT
D: NA; length: 15; J: TRBJ2-5; size: NA; V: TRBV6-1; CDR3: CASSEVPGSGMAQYF; DNA: TGTGCCAGCAGTGAAGTCCCGGGGTCGGGAATGGCCCAGTACTTC
D: NA; length: 13; J: TRBJ1-2; size: NA; V: TRBV5-6; CDR3: CASRVPANYGYTF; DNA: TGTGCCAGCAGGGTCCCCGCTAACTATGGCTACACCTTC
D: NA; length: 13; J: TRBJ2-7; size: NA; V: TRBV30; CDR3: CAWSVSWVGMQYF; DNA: TGTGCCTGGAGTGTATCTTGGGTGGGTATGCAGTACTTC
D: NA; length: 15; J: TRBJ2-2; size: NA; V: TRBV6-4; CDR3: CASSDSGQNTGELFF; DNA: TGTGCCAGCAGTGACTCGGGACAGAACACCGGGGAGCTGTTTTTT
D: TRBD1; length: 15; J: TRBJ2-7; size: NA; V: TRBV19; CDR3: CASNVGQGIVSEQYF; DNA: TGTGCCAGTAATGTGGGACAGGGAATAGTGTCCGAGCAGTACTTC
D: NA; length: 15; J: TRBJ1-2; size: NA; V: TRBV5-1; CDR3: CASSLAQDYVDGYTF; DNA: TGCGCCAGCAGCTTGGCCCAGGATTATGTAGATGGCTACACCTTC
D: NA; length: 11; J: TRBJ2-3; size: NA; V: TRBV7-9; CDR3: CASQGTDTQYF; DNA: TGTGCCAGCCAGGGGACAGATACGCAGTATTTT
D: NA; length: 16; J: TRBJ1-3; size: NA; V: TRBV5-1; CDR3: CASSLRGASSGNTIYF; DNA: TGCGCCAGCAGCTTGAGGGGGGCCTCCTCTGGAAACACCATATATTTT
D: TRBD2; length: 16; J: TRBJ2-1; size: NA; V: TRBV7-2; CDR3: CASSLGLRTSGNEQFF; DNA: TGTGCCAGCAGCTTAGGGTTGCGGACTAGCGGCAATGAGCAGTTCTTC
D: NA; length: 14; J: TRBJ2-7; size: once; V: TRBV6-5; CDR3: CARVPGLLAYEQYF; DNA: TGTGCCAGGGTCCCGGGACTTCTTGCCTACGAGCAGTACTTC
D: NA; length: 14; J: TRBJ1-3; size: NA; V: TRBV6-6; CDR3: CASSRDISGNTIYF; DNA: TGTGCCAGCAGCCGGGACATCTCTGGAAACACCATATATTTT
D: NA; length: 9; J: TRBJ2-1; size: NA; V: TRBV20-1; CDR3: CSARNEQFF; DNA: TGCAGTGCCAGAAATGAGCAGTTCTTC
D: NA; length: 13; J: TRBJ2-5; size: NA; V: TRBV7-8; CDR3: CASSLARGRPRYF; DNA: TGTGCCAGCAGCTTAGCGCGAGGACGGCCTCGGTACTTC
D: NA; length: 17; J: TRBJ1-1; size: NA; V: TRBV27; CDR3: CASSLIGVAQKNTEAFF; DNA: TGTGCCAGCAGTTTAATAGGGGTAGCACAGAAGAACACTGAAGCTTTCTTT
D: NA; length: 11; J: TRBJ2-7; size: NA; V: TRBV29-1; CDR3: CSVEVWGEQYF; DNA: TGCAGCGTTGAGGTCTGGGGCGAGCAGTACTTC
D: TRBD1; length: 14; J: TRBJ1-1; size: NA; V: TRBV29-1; CDR3: CSVGLRGRGTEAFF; DNA: TGCAGCGTTGGTCTCAGGGGCAGGGGGACTGAAGCTTTCTTT
D: TRBD2; length: 18; J: TRBJ2-5; size: NA; V: TRBV9; CDR3: CASSPELGTSGSPETQYF; DNA: TGTGCCAGCAGCCCCGAACTCGGGACTAGCGGCTCCCCGGAGACCCAGTACTTC
D: NA; length: 14; J: TRBJ1-2; size: NA; V: TRBV27; CDR3: CASRLTQGSYGYTF; DNA: TGTGCCAGCAGGCTTACTCAGGGATCCTATGGCTACACCTTC
D: NA; length: 15; J: TRBJ2-5; size: NA; V: TRBV9; CDR3: CASSLSLDDGETQYF; DNA: TGTGCCAGCAGCCTCTCCCTCGACGATGGGGAGACCCAGTACTTC
D: NA; length: 15; J: TRBJ2-5; size: NA; V: TRBV7-2; CDR3: CASSFSFTTQETQYF; DNA: TGTGCCAGCAGCTTCTCTTTTACTACTCAAGAGACCCAGTACTTC
D: NA; length: 15; J: TRBJ1-3; size: NA; V: TRBV28; CDR3: CASSLEQHSGNTIYF; DNA: TGTGCCAGCAGTTTAGAACAGCACTCTGGAAACACCATATATTTT
D: TRBD2; length: 17; J: TRBJ2-2; size: NA; V: TRBV4-2; CDR3: CASSRDYTRANTGELFF; DNA: TGTGCCAGCAGCCGGGACTACACTCGCGCGAACACCGGGGAGCTGTTTTTT
D: TRBD2; length: 15; J: TRBJ2-3; size: NA; V: TRBV7-2; CDR3: CASSLVAGYTDTQYF; DNA: TGTGCCAGCAGCTTGGTAGCGGGGTACACAGATACGCAGTATTTT
D: NA; length: 14; J: TRBJ1-5; size: NA; V: TRBV6-5; CDR3: CASRTTLQGQPQHF; DNA: TGTGCCAGCAGAACCACCCTCCAGGGTCAGCCCCAGCATTTT
D: NA; length: 13; J: TRBJ2-5; size: NA; V: TRBV11-1; CDR3: CASSLQGSETQYF; DNA: TGTGCCAGCAGCTTACAGGGTTCAGAGACCCAGTACTTC
D: NA; length: 16; J: TRBJ2-1; size: NA; V: TRBV15; CDR3: CATSRELATSYNEQFF; DNA: TGTGCCACCAGCAGAGAATTAGCGACCTCCTACAATGAGCAGTTCTTC
D: NA; length: 18; J: TRBJ1-2; size: NA; V: TRBV6-1; CDR3: CASSEVRGYARVKEGYTF; DNA: TGTGCCAGCAGTGAGGTCCGGGGGTATGCCAGGGTAAAGGAGGGCTACACCTTC
D: TRBD2; length: 15; J: TRBJ2-5; size: NA; V: TRBV4-3; CDR3: CASSQWTSGQETQYF; DNA: TGCGCCAGCAGCCAATGGACTAGCGGGCAAGAGACCCAGTACTTC
D: NA; length: 14; J: TRBJ2-7; size: once; V: TRBV7-9; CDR3: CASSFLGGLYEQYF; DNA: TGTGCCAGCAGCTTTCTCGGGGGCTTGTACGAGCAGTACTTC